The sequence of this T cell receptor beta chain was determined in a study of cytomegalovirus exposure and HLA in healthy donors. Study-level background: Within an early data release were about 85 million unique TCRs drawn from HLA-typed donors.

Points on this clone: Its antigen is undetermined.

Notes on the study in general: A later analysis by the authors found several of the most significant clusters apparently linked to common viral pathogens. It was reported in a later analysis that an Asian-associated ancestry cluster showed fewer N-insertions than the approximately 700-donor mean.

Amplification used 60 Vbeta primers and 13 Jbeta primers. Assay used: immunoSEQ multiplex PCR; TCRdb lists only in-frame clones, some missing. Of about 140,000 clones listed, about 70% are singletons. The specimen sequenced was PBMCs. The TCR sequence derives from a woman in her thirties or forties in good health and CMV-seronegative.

The CDR3 nucleotides are TGTGCCAGCAGTCTAAGGGACAGTGGGAGGTATGGCTACACCTTC. It translates to CASSLRDSGRYGYTF. The gene calls are TRBV28 and TRBJ1-2; TRBD1 agrees at 7 bases. CDR1 MDHEN and CDR2 SYDVKM come from the germline V gene. The CDR3 has 15 residues. V shed 5 bases, J shed 5 bases, and the junction held 11 bases outside the gene matches.